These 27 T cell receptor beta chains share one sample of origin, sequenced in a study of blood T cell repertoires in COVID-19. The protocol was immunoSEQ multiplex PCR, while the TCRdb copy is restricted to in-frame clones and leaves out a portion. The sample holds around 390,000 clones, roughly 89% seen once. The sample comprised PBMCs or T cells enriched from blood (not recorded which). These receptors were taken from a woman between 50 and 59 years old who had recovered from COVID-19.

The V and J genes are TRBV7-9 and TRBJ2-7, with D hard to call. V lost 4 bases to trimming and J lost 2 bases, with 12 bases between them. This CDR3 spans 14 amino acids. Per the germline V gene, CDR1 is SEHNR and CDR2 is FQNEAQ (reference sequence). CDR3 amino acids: CASSSEIRTYEQYF. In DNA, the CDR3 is TGTGCCAGCAGCTCGGAGATAAGGACCTACGAGCAGTACTTC.

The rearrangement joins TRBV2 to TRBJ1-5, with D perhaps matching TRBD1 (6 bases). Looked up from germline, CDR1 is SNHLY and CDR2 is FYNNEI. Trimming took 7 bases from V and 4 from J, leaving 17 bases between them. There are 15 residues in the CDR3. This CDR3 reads CASMAPGVVNQPQHF. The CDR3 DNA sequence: TGTGCCAGCATGGCCCCAGGGGTGGTGAATCAGCCCCAGCATTTT. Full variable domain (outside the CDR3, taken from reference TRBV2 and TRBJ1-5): EPEVTQTPSHQVTQMGQEVILRCVPISNHLYFYWYRQILGQKVEFLVSFYNNEISEKSEIFDDQFSVERPDGSNFTLKIRSTKLEDSAMYFCASMAPGVVNQPQHFGDGTRLSIL.

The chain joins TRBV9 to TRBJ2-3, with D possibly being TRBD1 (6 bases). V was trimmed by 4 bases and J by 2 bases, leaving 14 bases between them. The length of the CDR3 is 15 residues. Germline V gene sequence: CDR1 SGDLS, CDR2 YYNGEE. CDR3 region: CASSSRGFLTDTQYF. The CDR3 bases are TGTGCCAGCAGCTCAAGGGGGTTCCTCACAGATACGCAGTATTTT.

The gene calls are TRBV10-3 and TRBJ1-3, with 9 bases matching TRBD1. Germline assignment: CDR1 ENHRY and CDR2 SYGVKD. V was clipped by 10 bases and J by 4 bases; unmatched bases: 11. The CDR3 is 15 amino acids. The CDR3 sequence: CANRDEGTGGNTIYF. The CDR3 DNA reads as TGTGCCAACAGGGATGAAGGGACAGGGGGAAACACCATATATTTT.

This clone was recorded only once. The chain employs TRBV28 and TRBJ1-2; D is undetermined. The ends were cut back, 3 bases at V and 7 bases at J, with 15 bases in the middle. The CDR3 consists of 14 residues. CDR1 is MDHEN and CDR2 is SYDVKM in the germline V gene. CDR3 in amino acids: CASSFRLPGIGYTF. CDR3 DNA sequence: TGTGCCAGCAGTTTTAGACTACCCGGAATTGGCTACACCTTC.

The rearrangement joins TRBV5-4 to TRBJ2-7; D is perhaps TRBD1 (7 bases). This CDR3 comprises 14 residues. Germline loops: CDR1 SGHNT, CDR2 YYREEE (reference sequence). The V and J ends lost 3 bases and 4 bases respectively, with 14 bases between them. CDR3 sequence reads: CASSWEETGYEQYF. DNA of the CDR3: TGTGCCAGCAGCTGGGAGGAGACAGGGTACGAGCAGTACTTC.

The CDR3 DNA reads TGTGCCAGCAGACCCCAGGGAGGAGAGACCCAGTACTTC. Protein product: CASRPQGGETQYF. This chain uses TRBV27 with TRBJ2-5, with a weak D call TRBD2 (6 bases). Per the germline V gene, CDR1 is MNHEY and CDR2 is SMNVEV (reference sequence). V was pared by 6 bases and J by 4 bases, with 12 bases between. This CDR3 is built from 13 residues.

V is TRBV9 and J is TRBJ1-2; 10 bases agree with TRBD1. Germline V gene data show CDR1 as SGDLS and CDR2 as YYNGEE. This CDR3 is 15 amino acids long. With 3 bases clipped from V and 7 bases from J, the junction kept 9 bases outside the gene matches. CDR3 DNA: TGTGCCAGCAGCGAGAGAGGACAGGGGGATCTTGGCTACACCTTC. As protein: CASSERGQGDLGYTF.

The CDR3 loop reads CASSKLAGVDEQYF. The CDR3 DNA is TGTGCCAGCAGTAAACTAGCGGGGGTTGACGAGCAGTACTTC. The rearrangement uses TRBV27 and TRBJ2-7; TRBD2 matches at 11 bases. CDR1 and CDR2 from the germline V gene are MNHEY and SMNVEV (reference sequence). The CDR3 loop spans 14 amino acids. Trimming cost V 5 bases and J 5 bases; bases outside gene matches: 5.

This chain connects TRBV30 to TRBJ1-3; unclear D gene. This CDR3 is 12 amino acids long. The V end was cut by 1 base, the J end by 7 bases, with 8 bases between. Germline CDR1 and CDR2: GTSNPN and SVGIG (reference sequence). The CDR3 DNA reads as TGTGCCTGGAGTGAGAGTTGGAACACCATATATTTT. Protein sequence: CAWSESWNTIYF.

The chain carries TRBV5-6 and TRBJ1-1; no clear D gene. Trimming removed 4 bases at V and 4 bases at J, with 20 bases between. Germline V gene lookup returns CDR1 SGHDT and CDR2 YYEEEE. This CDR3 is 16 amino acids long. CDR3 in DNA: TGTGCCAGCAGCCTGGGGTGGAGGGTAAGTCGCACTGAAGCTTTCTTT. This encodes CASSLGWRVSRTEAFF.

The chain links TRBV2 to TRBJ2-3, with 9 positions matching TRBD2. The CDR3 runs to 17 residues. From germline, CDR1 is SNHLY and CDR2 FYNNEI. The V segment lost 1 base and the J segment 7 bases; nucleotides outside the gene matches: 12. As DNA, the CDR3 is TGTGCCAGCAGTGAAGTAGCTGTAGCGGGGGCTCCCTATACGCAGTATTTT. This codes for CASSEVAVAGAPYTQYF.

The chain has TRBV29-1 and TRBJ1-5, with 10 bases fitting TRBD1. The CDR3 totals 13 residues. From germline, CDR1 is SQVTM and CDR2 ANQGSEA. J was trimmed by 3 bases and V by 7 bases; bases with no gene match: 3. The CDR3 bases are TGCAGCGGGGACAGGGGTGACAATCAGCCCCAGCATTTT. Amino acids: CSGDRGDNQPQHF.

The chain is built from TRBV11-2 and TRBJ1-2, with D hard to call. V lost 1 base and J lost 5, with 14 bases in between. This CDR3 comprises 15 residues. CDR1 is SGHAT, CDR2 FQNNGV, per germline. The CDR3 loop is CASSLGPGILYGYTF. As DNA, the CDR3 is TGTGCCAGCAGCTTAGGTCCCGGGATCCTATATGGCTACACCTTC.

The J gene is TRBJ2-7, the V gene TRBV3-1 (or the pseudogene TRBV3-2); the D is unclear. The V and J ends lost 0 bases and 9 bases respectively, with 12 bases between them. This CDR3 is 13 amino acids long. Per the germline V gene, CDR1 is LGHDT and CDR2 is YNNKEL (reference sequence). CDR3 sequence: CASSQDLEPGQYF. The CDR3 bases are TGTGCCAGCAGCCAAGATTTGGAGCCCGGGCAGTACTTC.

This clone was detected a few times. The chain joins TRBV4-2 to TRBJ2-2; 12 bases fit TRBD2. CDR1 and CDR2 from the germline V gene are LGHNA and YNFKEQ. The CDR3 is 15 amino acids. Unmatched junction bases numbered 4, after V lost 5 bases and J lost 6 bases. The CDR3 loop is CASSSRTSGAGELFF. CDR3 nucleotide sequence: TGTGCCAGCAGCTCCCGGACTAGCGGGGCCGGGGAGCTGTTTTTT.

As DNA, the CDR3 is TGTGCCAGCAGTTGGTCGGGACCCCTCCACTTT. The encoded protein is CASSWSGPLHF. The chain carries TRBV6-5 and TRBJ1-6; D gene unclear. Trimming took 4 bases from V and 12 from J, leaving 7 bases between them. This CDR3 has 11 amino acids. Per the germline V gene, CDR1 is MNHEY and CDR2 is SVGAGI.

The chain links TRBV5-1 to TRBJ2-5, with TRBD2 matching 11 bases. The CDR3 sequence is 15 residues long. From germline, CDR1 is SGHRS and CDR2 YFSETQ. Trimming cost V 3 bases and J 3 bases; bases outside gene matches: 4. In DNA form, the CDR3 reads TGCGCCAGCAGCTGGCTGACTAGCGGGGAAGAGACCCAGTACTTC. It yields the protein CASSWLTSGEETQYF.

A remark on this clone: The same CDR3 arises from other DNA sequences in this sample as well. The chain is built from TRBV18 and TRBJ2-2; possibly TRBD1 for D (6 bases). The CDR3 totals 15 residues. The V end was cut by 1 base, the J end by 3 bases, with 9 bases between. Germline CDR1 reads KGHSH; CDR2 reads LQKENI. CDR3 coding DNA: TGTGCCAGCTCACCACAACAGGGAGACACCGGGGAGCTGTTTTTT. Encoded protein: CASSPQQGDTGELFF.

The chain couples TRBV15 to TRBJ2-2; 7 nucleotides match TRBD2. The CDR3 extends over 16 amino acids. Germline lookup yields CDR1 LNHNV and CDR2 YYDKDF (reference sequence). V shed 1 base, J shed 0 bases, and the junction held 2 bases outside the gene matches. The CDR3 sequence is CATSRGEGTNTGELFF. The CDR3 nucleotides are TGTGCCACCAGCAGAGGGGAGGGGACGAACACCGGGGAGCTGTTTTTT.

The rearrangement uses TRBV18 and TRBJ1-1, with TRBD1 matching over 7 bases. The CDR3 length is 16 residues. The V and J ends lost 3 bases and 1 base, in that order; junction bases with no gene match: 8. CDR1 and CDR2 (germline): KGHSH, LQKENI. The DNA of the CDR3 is TGTGCCAGCTCACCTGGGACAGCGAAACCGAACACTGAAGCTTTCTTT. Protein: CASSPGTAKPNTEAFF.

The CDR3 here is CASSLTGVRDTEAFF. CDR3 nucleotides: TGTGCCAGCAGTTTAACAGGGGTACGGGACACTGAAGCTTTCTTT. The gene calls are TRBV28 and TRBJ1-1; TRBD1 matches 7 bases. Germline loops: CDR1 MDHEN, CDR2 SYDVKM. The CDR3 totals 15 residues. V lost 2 bases and J lost 3; bases outside the gene matches: 6.

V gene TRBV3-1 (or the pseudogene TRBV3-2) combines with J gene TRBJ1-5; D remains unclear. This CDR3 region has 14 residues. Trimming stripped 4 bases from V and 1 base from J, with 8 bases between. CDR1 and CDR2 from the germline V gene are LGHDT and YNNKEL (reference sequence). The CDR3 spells CASSPLASNQPQHF. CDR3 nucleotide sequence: TGTGCCAGCAGCCCCCTGGCCAGCAATCAGCCCCAGCATTTT.

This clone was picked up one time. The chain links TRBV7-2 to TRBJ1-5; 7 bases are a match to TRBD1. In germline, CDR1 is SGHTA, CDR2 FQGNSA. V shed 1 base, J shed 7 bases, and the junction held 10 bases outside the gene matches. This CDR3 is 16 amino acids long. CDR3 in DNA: TGTGCCAGCAGCTTAGACCCATACAGGGGATACCAGCCCCAGCATTTT. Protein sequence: CASSLDPYRGYQPQHF.

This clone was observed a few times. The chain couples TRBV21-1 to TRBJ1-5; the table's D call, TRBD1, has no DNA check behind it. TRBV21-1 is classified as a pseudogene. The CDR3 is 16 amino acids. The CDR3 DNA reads TGTGCCAGCAGTCCCGAACAGGTTTATAGCAATCAGCCCCAGCATTTT. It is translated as CASSPEQVYSNQPQHF.

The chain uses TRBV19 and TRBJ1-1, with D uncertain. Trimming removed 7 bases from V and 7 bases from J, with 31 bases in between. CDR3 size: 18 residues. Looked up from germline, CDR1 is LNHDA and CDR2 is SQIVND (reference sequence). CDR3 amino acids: CASTLYARLPGGIGEAFF. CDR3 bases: TGTGCCAGTACCTTATACGCGCGTTTACCTGGTGGTATCGGTGAAGCTTTCTTT.

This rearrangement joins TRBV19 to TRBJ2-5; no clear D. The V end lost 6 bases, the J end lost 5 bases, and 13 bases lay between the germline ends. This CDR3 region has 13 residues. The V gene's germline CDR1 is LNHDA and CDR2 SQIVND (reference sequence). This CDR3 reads CASRQAATETQYF. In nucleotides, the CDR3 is TGTGCCAGTAGGCAAGCCGCAACGGAGACCCAGTACTTC.